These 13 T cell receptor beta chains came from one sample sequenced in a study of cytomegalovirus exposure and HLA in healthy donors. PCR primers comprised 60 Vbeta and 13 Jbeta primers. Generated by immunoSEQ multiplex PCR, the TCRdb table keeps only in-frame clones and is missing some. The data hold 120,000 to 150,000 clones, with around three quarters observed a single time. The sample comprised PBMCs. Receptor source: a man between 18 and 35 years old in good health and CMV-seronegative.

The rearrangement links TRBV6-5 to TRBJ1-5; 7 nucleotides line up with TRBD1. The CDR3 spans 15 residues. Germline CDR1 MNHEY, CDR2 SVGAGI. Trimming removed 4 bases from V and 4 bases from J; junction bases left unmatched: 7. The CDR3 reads CASSSSGTDNQPQHF. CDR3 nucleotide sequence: TGTGCCAGCAGTTCTTCCGGGACAGATAATCAGCCCCAGCATTTT.

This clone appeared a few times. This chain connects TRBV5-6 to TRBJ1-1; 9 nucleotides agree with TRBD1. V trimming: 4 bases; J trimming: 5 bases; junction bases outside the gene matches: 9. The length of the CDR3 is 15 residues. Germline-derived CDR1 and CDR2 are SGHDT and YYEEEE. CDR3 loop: CASSASTGGWTEAFF. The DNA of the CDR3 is TGTGCCAGCAGCGCCTCGACAGGGGGGTGGACTGAAGCTTTCTTT.

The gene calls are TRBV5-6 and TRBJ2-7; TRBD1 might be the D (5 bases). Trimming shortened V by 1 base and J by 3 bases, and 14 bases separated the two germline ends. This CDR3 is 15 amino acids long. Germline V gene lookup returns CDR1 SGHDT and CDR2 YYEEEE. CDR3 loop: CASSLLGRADYEQYF. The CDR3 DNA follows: TGTGCCAGCAGCTTGCTGGGCAGGGCTGACTACGAGCAGTACTTC. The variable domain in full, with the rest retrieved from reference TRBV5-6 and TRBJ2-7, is DAGVTQSPTHLIKTRGQQVTLRCSPKSGHDTVSWYQQALGQGPQFIFQYYEEEERQRGNFPDRFSGHQFPNYSSELNVNALLLGDSALYLCASSLLGRADYEQYFGPGTRLTVT.

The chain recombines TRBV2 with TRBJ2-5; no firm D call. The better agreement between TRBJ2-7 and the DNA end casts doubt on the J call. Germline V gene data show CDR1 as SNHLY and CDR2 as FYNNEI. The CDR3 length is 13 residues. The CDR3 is CASSDNLTYEQYF. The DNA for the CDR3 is TGTGCCAGCAGTGATAACCTTACCTACGAGCAGTACTTC.

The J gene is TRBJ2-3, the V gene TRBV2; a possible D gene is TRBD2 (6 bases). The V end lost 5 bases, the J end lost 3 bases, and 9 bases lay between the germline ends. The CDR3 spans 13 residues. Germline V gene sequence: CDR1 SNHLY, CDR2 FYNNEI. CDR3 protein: CASSLGGTDTQYF. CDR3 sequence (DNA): TGTGCCAGCAGTCTCGGGGGAACAGATACGCAGTATTTT. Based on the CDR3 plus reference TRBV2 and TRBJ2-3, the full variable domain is EPEVTQTPSHQVTQMGQEVILRCVPISNHLYFYWYRQILGQKVEFLVSFYNNEISEKSEIFDDQFSVERPDGSNFTLKIRSTKLEDSAMYFCASSLGGTDTQYFGPGTRLTVL.

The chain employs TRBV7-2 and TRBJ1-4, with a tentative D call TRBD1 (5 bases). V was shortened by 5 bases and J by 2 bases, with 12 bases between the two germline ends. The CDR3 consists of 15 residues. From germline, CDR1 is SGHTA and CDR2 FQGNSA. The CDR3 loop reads CASSRQGGTNEKLFF. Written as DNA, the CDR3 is TGTGCCAGCAGCAGGCAGGGAGGGACTAATGAAAAACTGTTTTTT.

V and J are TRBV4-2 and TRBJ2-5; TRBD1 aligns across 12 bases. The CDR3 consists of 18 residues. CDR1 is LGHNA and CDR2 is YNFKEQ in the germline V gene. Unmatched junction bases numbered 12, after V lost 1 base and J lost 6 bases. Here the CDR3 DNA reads TGTGCCAGCAGCCAAGCCTGGTGGGACAGGGGGCGCGTGAAGACCCAGTACTTC. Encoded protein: CASSQAWWDRGRVKTQYF.

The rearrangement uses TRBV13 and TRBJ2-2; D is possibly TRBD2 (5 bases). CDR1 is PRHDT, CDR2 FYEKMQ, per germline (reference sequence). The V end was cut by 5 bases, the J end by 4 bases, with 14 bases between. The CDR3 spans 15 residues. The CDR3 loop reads CASSPGSGSTGELFF. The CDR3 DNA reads TGTGCCAGCAGCCCAGGAAGTGGGAGCACCGGGGAGCTGTTTTTT.

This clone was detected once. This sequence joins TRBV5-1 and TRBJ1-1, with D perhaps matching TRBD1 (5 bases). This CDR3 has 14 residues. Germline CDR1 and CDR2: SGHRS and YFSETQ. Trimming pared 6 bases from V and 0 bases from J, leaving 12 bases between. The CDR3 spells CASNEGAVNTEAFF. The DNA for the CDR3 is TGCGCCAGCAACGAAGGGGCCGTGAACACTGAAGCTTTCTTT.

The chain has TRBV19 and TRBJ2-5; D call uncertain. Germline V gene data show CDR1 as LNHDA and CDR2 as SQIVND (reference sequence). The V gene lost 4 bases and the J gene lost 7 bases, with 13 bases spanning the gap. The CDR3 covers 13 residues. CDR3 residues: CASSNDGLGTQYF. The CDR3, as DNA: TGTGCCAGTAGTAACGACGGGTTGGGGACCCAGTACTTC.

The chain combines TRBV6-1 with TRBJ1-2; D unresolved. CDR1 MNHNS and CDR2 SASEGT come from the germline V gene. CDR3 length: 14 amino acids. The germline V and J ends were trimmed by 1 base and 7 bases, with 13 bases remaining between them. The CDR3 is CASSEGWTPCGYTF. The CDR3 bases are TGTGCCAGCAGTGAAGGCTGGACTCCCTGTGGCTACACCTTC.

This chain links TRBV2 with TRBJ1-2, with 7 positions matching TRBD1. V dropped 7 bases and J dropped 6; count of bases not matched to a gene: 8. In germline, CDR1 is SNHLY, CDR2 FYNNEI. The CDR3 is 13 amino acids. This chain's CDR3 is CASKDDRADGYTF. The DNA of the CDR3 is TGTGCCAGCAAAGACGACAGGGCAGATGGCTACACCTTC.

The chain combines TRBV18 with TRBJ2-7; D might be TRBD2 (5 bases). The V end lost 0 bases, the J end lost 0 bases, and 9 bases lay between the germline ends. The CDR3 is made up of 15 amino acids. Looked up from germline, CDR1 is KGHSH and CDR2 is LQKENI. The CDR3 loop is CASSPPGIASYEQYF. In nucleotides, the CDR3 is TGTGCCAGCTCACCACCCGGGATTGCCTCCTACGAGCAGTACTTC. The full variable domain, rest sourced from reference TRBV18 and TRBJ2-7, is NAGVMQNPRHLVRRRGQEARLRCSPMKGHSHVYWYRQLPEEGLKFMVYLQKENIIDESGMPKERFSAEFPKEGPSILRIQQVVRGDSAAYFCASSPPGIASYEQYFGPGTRLTVT.